A selection of T cell receptor beta chains follows, all from one sample in a study of T cells in localized non-small cell lung cancer. Profiling relied on immunoSEQ multiplex PCR, and the TCRdb table lists in-frame clones only, not all of them. The table records tens of thousands of clones, about nine tenths of them present only once. The sequencing here drew on peripheral blood, taken before any cancer treatment. The receptors were sampled from a woman between 40 and 69 years old with stage I lung adenocarcinoma. The CDR3 runs from the conserved cysteine through the conserved F or W. A D gene is named only where the DNA matches it firmly. A clone size is listed for some rows: how often the clone was seen (once, few, many), or a class if it is expanded.

>NA|NA|19|TRBJ2-7|TRBV11-2
TGTGCCAGCAGCTTAGACCCCAAGCGAACCGTACTAAGCTCCTACGAGCAGTACTTC
CASSLDPKRTVLSSYEQYF
>NA|TRBD1|14|TRBJ1-1|TRBV6-6
TGTGCCAGCTTTCCCCAGGGGGCAAACACTGAATCTTTCTTT
CASFPQGANTESFF
>NA|TRBD1|12|TRBJ1-2|TRBV18
TGTGCCAGCTCAGAGGGACAGGGTCCATACACCTTC
CASSEGQGPYTF
>NA|NA|14|TRBJ2-3|TRBV5-1
TGCGCCAGCAGCGTAAGCCGGGACACAGATACGCAGTATTTT
CASSVSRDTDTQYF
>NA|NA|15|TRBJ1-4|TRBV18
TGTGCCAGCTCACCACAACAACACGGTAATGAAAAACTGTTTTTT
CASSPQQHGNEKLFF
>NA|TRBD2|14|TRBJ2-7|TRBV6-5
TGTGCCAGCAGTTACGGACTAGACTCCTACGAGCAGTACTTC
CASSYGLDSYEQYF
>NA|NA|12|TRBJ1-1|TRBV29-1
TGCAGCGCCGACAGACCGAACACTGAAGCTTTCTTT
CSADRPNTEAFF
>NA|NA|15|TRBJ1-5|TRBV19
TGTGCCAGTAGGGACCTAGGAGGGAATCATCAGCCCCAGCATTTT
CASRDLGGNHQPQHF
>NA|NA|11|TRBJ1-5|TRBV19
TGTGCCTCCGGAGGGTATCAGCCCCAGCATTTT
CASGGYQPQHF
>NA|NA|17|TRBJ1-6|TRBV11-2
TGTGCCAGCAGCTTCCTTACAGACTTCAGGCTTAATTCACCCCTCCACTTT
CASSFLTDFRLNSPLHF
>once|NA|12|TRBJ1-2|TRBV28
TGTGCCAGCAGTTCCTCCACTTGGGGCTACACCTTC
CASSSSTWGYTF
>NA|NA|18|TRBJ1-1|TRBV4-2
TGTGCCAGCAGCCAAGGAGCGAACAGGCCAACATCTTCCACTGAAGCTTTCTTT
CASSQGANRPTSSTEAFF
>NA|NA|13|TRBJ2-3|TRBV15
TGTGCCACCAGCAGACCGAGCACAGATACGCAGTATTTT
CATSRPSTDTQYF
>NA|TRBD2|15|TRBJ2-7|TRBV6-6
TGTGCCAGCAGCCCCCCCGGGCTAGCGGGGTACGAGCAGTACTTC
CASSPPGLAGYEQYF
>NA|NA|14|TRBJ2-7|TRBV19
TGTGCCAGTAGTATAGACGACTGGCTGGGGGAGCAGTACTTC
CASSIDDWLGEQYF
>NA|TRBD2|17|TRBJ2-2|TRBV10-3
TGTGCCACCACCGGGACTAGAAGATACTTAAACACCGGGGAGCTGTTTTTT
CATTGTRRYLNTGELFF
>NA|NA|16|TRBJ1-4|TRBV7-6
TGTGCCAGCAGCTTAGAGGGGCGGACGTACAAGGAAAAACTGTTTTTT
CASSLEGRTYKEKLFF